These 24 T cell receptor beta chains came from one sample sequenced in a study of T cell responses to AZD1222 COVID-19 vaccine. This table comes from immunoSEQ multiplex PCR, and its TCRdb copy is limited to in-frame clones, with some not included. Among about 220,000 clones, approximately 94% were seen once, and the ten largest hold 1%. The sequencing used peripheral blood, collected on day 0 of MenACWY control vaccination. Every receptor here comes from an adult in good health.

CDR3 nucleotide sequence: TGTGCCAGCACCCTAGGGGCTAGGGGAAACACCGGGGAGCTGTTTTTT. It yields the protein CASTLGARGNTGELFF. The chain recombines TRBV2 with TRBJ2-2; TRBD1 is a possible D gene (5 bases). V shed 7 bases and J shed 2 bases, with 17 bases lying between them. CDR3 length equals 16 residues. Looked up from germline, CDR1 is SNHLY and CDR2 is FYNNEI.

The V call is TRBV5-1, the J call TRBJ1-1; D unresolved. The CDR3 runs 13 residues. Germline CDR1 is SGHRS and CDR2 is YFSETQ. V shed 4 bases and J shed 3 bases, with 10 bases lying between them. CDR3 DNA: TGCGCCAGCAGCCCATCAAGGGACACTGAAGCTTTCTTT. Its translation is CASSPSRDTEAFF.

CDR3 DNA sequence: TGTGCCAGCAGCCAGGGACGGATCCCCACCGGGGAGCTGTTTTTT. It is translated as CASSQGRIPTGELFF. This chain links TRBV6-6 with TRBJ2-2; TRBD1 or TRBD2 may be the D gene (5 bases each). V lost 6 bases to trimming and J lost 4 bases, with 15 bases between them. CDR1 and CDR2 (germline): MNHNY, SVGAGI (reference sequence). CDR3 size: 15 residues.

In DNA, the CDR3 is TGTGCCTGGAGTGGCCGCTTTAAAGGGGAGCTGTTTTTT. Protein: CAWSGRFKGELFF. This rearrangement joins TRBV30 to TRBJ2-2; D unresolved. The CDR3 is 13 amino acids. Trimming shortened V by 1 base and J by 8 bases, and 11 bases separated the two germline ends. The V gene's germline CDR1 is GTSNPN and CDR2 SVGIG (reference sequence).

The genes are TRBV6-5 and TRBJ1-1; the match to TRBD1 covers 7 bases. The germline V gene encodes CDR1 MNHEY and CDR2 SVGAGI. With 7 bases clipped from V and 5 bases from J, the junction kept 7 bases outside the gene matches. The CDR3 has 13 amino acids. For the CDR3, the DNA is TGTGCCAGCAAACCGACAGGGCGGACTGAAGCTTTCTTT. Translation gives CASKPTGRTEAFF.

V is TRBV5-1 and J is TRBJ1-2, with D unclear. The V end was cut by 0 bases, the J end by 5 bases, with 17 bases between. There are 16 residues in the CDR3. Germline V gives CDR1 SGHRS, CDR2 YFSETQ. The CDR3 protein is CASSLGHPRYGYGYTF. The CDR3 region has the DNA TGCGCCAGCAGCTTGGGACACCCCCGGTATGGTTATGGCTACACCTTC.

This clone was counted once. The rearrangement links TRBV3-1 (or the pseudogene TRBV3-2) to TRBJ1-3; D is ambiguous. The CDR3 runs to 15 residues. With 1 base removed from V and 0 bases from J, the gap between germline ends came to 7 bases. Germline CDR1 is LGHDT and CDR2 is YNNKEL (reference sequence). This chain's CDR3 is CASSQVGSSGNTIYF. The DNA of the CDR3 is TGTGCCAGCAGCCAAGTTGGGAGCTCTGGAAACACCATATATTTT.

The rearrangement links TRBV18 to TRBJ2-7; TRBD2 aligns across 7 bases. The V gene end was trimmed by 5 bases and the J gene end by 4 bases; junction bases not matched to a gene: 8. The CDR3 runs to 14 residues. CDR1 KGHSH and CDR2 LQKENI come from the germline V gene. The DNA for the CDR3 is TGTGCCAGCTCAATCCGCAGGGAGGGGTACGAGCAGTACTTC. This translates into CASSIRREGYEQYF. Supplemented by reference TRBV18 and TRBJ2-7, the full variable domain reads NAGVMQNPRHLVRRRGQEARLRCSPMKGHSHVYWYRQLPEEGLKFMVYLQKENIIDESGMPKERFSAEFPKEGPSILRIQQVVRGDSAAYFCASSIRREGYEQYFGPGTRLTVT.

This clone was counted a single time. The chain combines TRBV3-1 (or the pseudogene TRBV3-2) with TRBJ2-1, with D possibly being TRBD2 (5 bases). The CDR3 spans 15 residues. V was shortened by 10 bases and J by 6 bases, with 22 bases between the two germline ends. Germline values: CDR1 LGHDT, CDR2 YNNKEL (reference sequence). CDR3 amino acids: CATSLTHLRGNEQFF. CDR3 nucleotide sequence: TGTGCCACCTCCCTTACGCACCTCCGGGGCAATGAGCAGTTCTTC.

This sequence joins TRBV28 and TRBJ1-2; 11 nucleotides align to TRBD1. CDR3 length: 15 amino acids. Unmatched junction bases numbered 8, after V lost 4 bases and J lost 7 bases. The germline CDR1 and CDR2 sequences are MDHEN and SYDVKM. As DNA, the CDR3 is TGTGCCAGCAGTTCGTCTACCGGACAGGGGGCTGGCTACACCTTC. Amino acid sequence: CASSSSTGQGAGYTF.

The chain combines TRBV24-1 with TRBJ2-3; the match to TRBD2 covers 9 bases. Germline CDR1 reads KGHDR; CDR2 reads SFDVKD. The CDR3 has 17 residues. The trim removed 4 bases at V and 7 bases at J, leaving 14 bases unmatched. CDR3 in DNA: TGTGCCACCAGTGAGCCGGGACTAGCCGGGAGGAGGCATACGCAGTATTTT. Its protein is CATSEPGLAGRRHTQYF.

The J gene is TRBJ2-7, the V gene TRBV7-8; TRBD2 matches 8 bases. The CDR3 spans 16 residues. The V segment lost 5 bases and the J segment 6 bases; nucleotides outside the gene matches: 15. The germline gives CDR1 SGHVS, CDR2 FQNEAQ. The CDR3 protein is CASSPSVIAGLGEQYF. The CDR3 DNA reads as TGTGCCAGCAGCCCGAGCGTTATAGCGGGGCTCGGCGAGCAGTACTTC.

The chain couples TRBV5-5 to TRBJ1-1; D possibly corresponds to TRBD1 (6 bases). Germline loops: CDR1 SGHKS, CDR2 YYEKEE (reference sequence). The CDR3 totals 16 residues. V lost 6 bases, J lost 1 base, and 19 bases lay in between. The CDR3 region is CASTNTLDRPNTEAFF. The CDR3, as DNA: TGTGCCAGCACCAACACCTTGGACAGACCGAACACTGAAGCTTTCTTT.

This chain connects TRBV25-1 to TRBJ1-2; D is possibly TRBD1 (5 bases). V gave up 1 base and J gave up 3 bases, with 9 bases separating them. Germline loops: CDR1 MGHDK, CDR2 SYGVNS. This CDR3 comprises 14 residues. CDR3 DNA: TGTGCCAGCAGTGAATTCAGGGATGACTATGGCTACACCTTC. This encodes CASSEFRDDYGYTF.

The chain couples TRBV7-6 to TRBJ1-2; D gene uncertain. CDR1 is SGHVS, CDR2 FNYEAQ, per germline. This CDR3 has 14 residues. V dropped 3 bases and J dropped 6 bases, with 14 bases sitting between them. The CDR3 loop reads CASSLSRAFHGYTF. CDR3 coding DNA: TGTGCCAGCAGCTTGTCTCGGGCTTTTCATGGCTACACCTTC.

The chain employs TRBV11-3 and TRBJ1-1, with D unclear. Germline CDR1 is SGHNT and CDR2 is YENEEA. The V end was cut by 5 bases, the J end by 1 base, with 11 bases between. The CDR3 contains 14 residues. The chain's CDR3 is CASSMDGPNTEAFF. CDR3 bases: TGTGCCAGCAGCATGGACGGACCGAACACTGAAGCTTTCTTT.

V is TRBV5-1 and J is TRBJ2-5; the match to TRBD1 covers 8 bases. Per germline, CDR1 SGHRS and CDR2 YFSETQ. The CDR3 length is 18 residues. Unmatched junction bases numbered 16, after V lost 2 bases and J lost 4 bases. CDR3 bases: TGCGCCAGCAGCTTATCGCCAGGGGGCTTTAGGATTTCAGAGACCCAGTACTTC. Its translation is CASSLSPGGFRISETQYF.

The CDR3: CASSSRAASGNSPLHF. The DNA for the CDR3 is TGTGCCAGCAGTTCCAGGGCGGCCTCGGGGAATTCACCCCTCCACTTT. J is TRBJ1-6 and V is TRBV6-5, with D possibly being TRBD1 (5 bases). From germline, CDR1 is MNHEY and CDR2 SVGAGI. CDR3 size: 16 residues. V was trimmed by 4 bases and J by 7 bases, leaving 17 bases between them.

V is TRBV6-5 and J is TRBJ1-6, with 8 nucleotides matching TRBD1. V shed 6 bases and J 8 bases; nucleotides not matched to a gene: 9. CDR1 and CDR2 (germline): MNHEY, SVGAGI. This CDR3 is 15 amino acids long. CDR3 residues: CASRVDRGDHSPLHF. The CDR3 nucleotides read TGTGCCAGCAGGGTCGACAGGGGTGATCATTCACCCCTCCACTTT.

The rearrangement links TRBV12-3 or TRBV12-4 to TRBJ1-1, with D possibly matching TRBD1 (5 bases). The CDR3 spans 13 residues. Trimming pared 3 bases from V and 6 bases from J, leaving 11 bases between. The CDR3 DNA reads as TGTGCCAGCAGTTTGAGAAGGGGCCCTGAAGCTTTCTTT. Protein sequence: CASSLRRGPEAFF.

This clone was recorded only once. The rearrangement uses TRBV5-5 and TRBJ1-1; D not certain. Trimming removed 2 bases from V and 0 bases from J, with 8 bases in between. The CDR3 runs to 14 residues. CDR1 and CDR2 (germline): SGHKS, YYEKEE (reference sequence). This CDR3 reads CASSFWPVNTEAFF. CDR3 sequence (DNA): TGTGCCAGCAGCTTTTGGCCGGTGAACACTGAAGCTTTCTTT. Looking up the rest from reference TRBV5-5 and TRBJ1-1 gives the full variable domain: DAGVTQSPTHLIKTRGQQVTLRCSPISGHKSVSWYQQVLGQGPQFIFQYYEKEERGRGNFPDRFSARQFPNYSSELNVNALLLGDSALYLCASSFWPVNTEAFFGQGTRLTVV.

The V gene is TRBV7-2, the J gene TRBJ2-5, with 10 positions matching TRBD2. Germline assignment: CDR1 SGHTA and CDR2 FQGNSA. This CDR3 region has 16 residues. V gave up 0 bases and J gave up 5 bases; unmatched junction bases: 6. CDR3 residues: CASSLAPSGGVETQYF. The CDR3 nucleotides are TGTGCCAGCAGCTTAGCGCCTAGCGGGGGTGTGGAGACCCAGTACTTC.

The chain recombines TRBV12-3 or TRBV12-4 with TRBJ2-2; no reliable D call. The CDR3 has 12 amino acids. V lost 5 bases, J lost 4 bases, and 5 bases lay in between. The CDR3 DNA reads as TGTGCCAGCAGTACGGGCACCGGGGAGCTGTTTTTT. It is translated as CASSTGTGELFF.

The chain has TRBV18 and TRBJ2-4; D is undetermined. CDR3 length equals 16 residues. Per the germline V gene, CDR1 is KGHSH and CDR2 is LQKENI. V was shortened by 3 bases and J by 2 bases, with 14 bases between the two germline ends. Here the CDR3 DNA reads TGTGCCAGCTCACCCCCCAACCCAGCAACCAAAAACATTCAGTACTTC. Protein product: CASSPPNPATKNIQYF.